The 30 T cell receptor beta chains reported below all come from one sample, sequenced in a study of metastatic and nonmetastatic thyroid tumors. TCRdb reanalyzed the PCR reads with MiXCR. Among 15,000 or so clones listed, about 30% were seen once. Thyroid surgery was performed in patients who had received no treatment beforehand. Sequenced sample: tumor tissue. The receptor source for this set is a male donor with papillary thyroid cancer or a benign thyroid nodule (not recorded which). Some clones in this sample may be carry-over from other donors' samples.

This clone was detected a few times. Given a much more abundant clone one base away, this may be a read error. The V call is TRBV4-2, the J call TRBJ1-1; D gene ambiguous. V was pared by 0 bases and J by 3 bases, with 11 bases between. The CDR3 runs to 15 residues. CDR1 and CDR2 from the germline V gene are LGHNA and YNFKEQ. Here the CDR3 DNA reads TGTGCCAGCAGCCAAGATCCGGCGTTTGACACTGAAGCTTTCTTT. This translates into CASSQDPAFDTEAFF.

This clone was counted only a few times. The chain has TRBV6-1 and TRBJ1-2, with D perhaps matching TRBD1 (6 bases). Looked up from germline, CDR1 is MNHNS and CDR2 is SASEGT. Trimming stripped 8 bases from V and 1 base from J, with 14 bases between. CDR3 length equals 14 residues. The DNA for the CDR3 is TGTGCCAGCTGTACAGGGACCCTTAACTATGGCTACACCTTC. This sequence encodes CASCTGTLNYGYTF.

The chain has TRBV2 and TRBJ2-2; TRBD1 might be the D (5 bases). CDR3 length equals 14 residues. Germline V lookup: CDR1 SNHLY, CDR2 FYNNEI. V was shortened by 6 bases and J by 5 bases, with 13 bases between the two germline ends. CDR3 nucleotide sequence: TGTGCCAGCAGCAGGGTGTCAAGGACCGGGGAGCTGTTTTTT. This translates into CASSRVSRTGELFF.

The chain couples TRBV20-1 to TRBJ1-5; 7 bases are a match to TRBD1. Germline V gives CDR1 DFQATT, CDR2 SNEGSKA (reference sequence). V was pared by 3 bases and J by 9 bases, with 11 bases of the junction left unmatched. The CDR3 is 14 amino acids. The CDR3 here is CSASKQGRFRPQHF. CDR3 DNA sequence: TGCAGTGCTAGTAAACAGGGGCGTTTTCGGCCCCAGCATTTT.

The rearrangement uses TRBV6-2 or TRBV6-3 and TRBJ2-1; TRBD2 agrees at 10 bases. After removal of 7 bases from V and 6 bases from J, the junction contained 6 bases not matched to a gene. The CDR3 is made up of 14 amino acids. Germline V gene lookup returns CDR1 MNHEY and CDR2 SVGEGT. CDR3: CASTSERGGNEQFF. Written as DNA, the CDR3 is TGTGCCAGCACCTCTGAGCGGGGGGGCAATGAGCAGTTCTTC.

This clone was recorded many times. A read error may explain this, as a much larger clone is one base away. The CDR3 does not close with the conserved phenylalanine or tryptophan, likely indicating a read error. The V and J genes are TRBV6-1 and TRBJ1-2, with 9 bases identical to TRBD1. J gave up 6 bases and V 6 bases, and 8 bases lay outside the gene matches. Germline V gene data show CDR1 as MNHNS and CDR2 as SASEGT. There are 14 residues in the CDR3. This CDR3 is CASRGDRDTDGYTL. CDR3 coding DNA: TGTGCCAGCAGGGGGGACAGGGACACTGATGGCTACACCCTC.

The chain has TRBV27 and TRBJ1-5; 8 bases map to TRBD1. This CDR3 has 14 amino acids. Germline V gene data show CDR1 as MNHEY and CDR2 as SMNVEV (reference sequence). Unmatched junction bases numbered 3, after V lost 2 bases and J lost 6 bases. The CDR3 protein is CASSLQGTGQPQHF. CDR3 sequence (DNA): TGTGCCAGCAGTTTACAGGGGACAGGTCAGCCCCAGCATTTT.

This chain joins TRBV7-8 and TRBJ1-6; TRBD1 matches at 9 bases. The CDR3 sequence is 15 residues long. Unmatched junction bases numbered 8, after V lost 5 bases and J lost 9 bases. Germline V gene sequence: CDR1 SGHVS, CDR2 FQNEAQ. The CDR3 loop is CASSIEQGASSPLHF. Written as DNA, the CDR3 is TGTGCCAGCAGCATCGAACAGGGGGCGAGTTCACCCCTCCACTTT.

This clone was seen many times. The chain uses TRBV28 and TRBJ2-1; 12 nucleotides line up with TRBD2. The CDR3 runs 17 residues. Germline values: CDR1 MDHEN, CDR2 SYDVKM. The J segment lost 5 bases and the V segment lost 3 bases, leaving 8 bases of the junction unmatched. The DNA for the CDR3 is TGTGCCAGCAGTTTTCCTAGCGGGAGGGGGGTAAACAATGAGCAGTTCTTC. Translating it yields CASSFPSGRGVNNEQFF.

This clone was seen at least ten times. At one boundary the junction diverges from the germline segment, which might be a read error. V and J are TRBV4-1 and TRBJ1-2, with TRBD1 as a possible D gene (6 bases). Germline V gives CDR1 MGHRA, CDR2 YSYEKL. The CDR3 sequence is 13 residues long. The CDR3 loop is CAGSRGGAYGYTF. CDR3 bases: TGCGCCGGCAGCCGAGGGGGGGCGTATGGCTACACCTTC.

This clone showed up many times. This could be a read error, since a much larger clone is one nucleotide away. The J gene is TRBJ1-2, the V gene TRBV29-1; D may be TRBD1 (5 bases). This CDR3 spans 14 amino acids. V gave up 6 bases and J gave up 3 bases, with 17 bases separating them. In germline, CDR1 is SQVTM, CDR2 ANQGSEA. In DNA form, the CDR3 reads TGCAGCGTCACCCGGGGCATGGATCACTATGGCTACACCTTC. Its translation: CSVTRGMDHYGYTF.

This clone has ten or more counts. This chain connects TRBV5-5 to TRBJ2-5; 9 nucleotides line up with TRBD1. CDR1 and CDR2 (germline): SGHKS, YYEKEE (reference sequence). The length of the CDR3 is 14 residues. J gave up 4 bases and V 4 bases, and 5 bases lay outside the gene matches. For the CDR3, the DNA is TGTGCCAGCAGCCGTCCGGGACAGGGAGAGACCCAGTACTTC. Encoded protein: CASSRPGQGETQYF. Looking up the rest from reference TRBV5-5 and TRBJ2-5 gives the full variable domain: DAGVTQSPTHLIKTRGQQVTLRCSPISGHKSVSWYQQVLGQGPQFIFQYYEKEERGRGNFPDRFSARQFPNYSSELNVNALLLGDSALYLCASSRPGQGETQYFGPGTRLLVL.

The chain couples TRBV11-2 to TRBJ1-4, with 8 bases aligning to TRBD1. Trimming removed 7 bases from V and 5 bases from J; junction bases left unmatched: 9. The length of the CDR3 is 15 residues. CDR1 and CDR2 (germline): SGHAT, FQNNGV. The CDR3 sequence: CASNLPRQGNEKLFF. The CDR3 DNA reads TGTGCCAGCAACCTCCCGAGACAGGGGAATGAAAAACTGTTTTTT.

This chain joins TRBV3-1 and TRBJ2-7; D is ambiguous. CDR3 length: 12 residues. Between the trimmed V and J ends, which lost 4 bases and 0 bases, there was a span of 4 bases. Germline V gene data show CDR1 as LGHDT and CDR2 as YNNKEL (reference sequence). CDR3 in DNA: TGTGCCAGCAGCCCAAGCTCCTACGAGCAGTACTTC. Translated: CASSPSSYEQYF.

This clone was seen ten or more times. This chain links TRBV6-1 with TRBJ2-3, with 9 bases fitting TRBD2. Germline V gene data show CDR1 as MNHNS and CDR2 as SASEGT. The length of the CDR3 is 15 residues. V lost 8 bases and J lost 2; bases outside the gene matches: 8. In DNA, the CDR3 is TGTGCCAGCCTGATAGCGGGGGCCCCCACAGATACGCAGTATTTT. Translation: CASLIAGAPTDTQYF.

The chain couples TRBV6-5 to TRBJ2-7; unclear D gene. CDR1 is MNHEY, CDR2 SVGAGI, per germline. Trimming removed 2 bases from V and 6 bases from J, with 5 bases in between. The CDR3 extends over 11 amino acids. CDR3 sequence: CASSYNSEQYF. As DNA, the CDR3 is TGTGCCAGCAGTTACAACTCCGAGCAGTACTTC.

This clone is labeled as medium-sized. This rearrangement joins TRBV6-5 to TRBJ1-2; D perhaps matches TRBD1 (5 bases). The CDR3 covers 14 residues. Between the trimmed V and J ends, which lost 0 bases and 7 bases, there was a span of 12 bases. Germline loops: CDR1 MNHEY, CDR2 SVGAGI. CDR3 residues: CASSYSGLQGGYTF. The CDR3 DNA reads TGTGCCAGCAGTTACTCGGGACTTCAAGGTGGCTACACCTTC.

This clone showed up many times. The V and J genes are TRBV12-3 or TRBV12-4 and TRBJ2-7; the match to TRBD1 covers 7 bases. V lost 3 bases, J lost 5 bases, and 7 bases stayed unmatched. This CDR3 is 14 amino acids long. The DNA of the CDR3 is TGTGCCAGCAGTTTCGCGACAGGGTCTCACGAGCAGTACTTC. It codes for CASSFATGSHEQYF.

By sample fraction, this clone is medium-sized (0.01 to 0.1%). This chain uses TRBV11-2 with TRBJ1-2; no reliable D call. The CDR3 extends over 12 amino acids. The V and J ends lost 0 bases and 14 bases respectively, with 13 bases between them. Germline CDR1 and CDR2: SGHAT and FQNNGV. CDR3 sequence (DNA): TGTGCCAGCAGCTTAGATTGGGGAACAGTGACCTTC. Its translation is CASSLDWGTVTF.

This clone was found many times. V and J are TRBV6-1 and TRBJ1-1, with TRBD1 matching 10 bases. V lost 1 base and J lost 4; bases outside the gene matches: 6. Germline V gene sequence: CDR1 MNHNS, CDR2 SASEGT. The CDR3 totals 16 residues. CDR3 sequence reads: CASSEEEGQGGTEAFF. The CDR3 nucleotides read TGTGCCAGCAGTGAAGAGGAAGGACAGGGGGGCACTGAAGCTTTCTTT.

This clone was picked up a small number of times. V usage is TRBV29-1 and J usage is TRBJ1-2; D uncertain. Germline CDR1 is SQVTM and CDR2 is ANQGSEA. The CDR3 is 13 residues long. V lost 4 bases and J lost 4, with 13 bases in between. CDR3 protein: CSVGAEDSYGYTF. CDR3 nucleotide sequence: TGCAGCGTTGGAGCGGAAGACTCCTATGGCTACACCTTC.

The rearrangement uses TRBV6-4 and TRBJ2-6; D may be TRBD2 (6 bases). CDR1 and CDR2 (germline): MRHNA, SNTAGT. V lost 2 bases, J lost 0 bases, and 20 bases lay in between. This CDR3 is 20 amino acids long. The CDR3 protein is CASSDLQGGLFPSGANVLTF. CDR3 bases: TGTGCCAGCAGTGACCTCCAGGGAGGCTTGTTCCCCTCTGGGGCCAACGTCCTGACTTTC.

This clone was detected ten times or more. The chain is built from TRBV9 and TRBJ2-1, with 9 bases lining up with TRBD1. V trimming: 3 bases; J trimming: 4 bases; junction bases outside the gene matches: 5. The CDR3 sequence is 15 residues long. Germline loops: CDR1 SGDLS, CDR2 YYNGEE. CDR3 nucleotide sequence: TGTGCCAGCAGCGAATCCGGGACAGGGTACAATGAGCAGTTCTTC. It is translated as CASSESGTGYNEQFF.

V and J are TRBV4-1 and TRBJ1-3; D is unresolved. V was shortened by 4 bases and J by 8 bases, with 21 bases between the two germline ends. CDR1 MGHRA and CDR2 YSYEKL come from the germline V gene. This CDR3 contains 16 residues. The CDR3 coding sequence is TGCGCCAGCAGCCTACTTGACGGGTACTCTGTATACACCATATATTTT. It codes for CASSLLDGYSVYTIYF.

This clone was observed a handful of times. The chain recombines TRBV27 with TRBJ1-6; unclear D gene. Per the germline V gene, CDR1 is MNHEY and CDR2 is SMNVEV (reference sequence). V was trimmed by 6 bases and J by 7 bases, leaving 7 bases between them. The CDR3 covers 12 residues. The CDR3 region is CASSLENSPLHF. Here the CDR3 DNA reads TGTGCCAGCAGCTTAGAGAATTCACCCCTCCACTTT.

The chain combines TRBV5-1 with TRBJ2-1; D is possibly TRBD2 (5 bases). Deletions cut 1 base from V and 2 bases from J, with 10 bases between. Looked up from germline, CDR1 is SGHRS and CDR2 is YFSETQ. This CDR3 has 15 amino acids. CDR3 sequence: CASSLSEATYNEQFF. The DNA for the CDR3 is TGCGCCAGCAGCTTGTCGGAGGCCACCTACAATGAGCAGTTCTTC.

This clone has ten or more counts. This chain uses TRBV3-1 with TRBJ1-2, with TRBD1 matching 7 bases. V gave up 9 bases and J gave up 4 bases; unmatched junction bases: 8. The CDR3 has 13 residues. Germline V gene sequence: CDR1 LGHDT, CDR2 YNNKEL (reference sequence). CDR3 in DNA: TGTGCCAGTACCTCAGGGGGATCCTATGGCTACACCTTC. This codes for CASTSGGSYGYTF. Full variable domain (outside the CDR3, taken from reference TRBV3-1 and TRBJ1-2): DTAVSQTPKYLVTQMGNDKSIKCEQNLGHDTMYWYKQDSKKFLKIMFSYNNKELIINETVPNRFSPKSPDKAHLNLHINSLELGDSAVYFCASTSGGSYGYTFGSGTRLTVV.

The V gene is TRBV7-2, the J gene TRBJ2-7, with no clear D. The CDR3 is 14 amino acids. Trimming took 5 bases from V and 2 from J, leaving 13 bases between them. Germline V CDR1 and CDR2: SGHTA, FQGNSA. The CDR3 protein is CASSETAAPYEQYF. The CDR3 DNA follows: TGTGCCAGCAGCGAGACGGCCGCCCCCTACGAGCAGTACTTC.

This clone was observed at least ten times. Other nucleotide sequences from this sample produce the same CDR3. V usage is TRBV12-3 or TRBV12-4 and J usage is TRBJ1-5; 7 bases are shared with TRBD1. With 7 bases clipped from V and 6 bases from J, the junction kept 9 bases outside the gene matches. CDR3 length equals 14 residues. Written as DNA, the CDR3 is TGTGCCAGCAAAATGACAGGGAGAGGTCAGCCCCAGCATTTT. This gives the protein CASKMTGRGQPQHF.

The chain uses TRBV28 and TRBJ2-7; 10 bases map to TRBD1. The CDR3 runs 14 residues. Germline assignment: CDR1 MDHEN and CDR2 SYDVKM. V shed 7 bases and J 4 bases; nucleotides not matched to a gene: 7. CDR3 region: CASTTGQGVYEQYF. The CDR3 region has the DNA TGTGCCAGCACCACTGGACAGGGGGTTTACGAGCAGTACTTC.